The 13 T cell receptor beta chains given below trace back to one sample, sequenced in a study of blood T cell repertoires in COVID-19. This table comes from immunoSEQ multiplex PCR, and its TCRdb copy is limited to in-frame clones, with some not included. The table records hundreds of thousands of clones, about 87% of them present only once. The sequenced sample consisted of PBMCs or T cells enriched from blood (not recorded which). These receptors were collected from a woman between 50 and 59 years old who had recovered from COVID-19.

This chain's CDR3 is CASSIRGRAVMDYTF. CDR3 sequence (DNA): TGTGCCAGTAGTATCAGGGGGCGAGCGGTGATGGACTACACCTTC. The chain has TRBV19 and TRBJ1-2; TRBD1 agrees at 8 bases. The V gene's germline CDR1 is LNHDA and CDR2 SQIVND (reference sequence). Losses at the gene ends were 3 bases for V and 10 bases for J; bases not matched to a gene: 13. There are 15 residues in the CDR3.

The J gene is TRBJ2-2, the V gene TRBV28; D is ambiguous. Trimming left V 5 bases short and J 7 bases short, with 8 bases between. This CDR3 spans 12 amino acids. Germline V gives CDR1 MDHEN, CDR2 SYDVKM. The CDR3 spells CASSTTVGELFF. The CDR3 region has the DNA TGTGCCAGCAGTACTACGGTCGGGGAGCTGTTTTTT. Complete variable domain (other parts from reference TRBV28 and TRBJ2-2): DVKVTQSSRYLVKRTGEKVFLECVQDMDHENMFWYRQDPGLGLRLIYFSYDVKMKEKGDIPEGYSVSREKKERFSLILESASTNQTSMYLCASSTTVGELFFGEGSRLTVL.

V usage is TRBV7-3 and J usage is TRBJ2-1, with 11 bases that match TRBD2. Germline V gene lookup returns CDR1 SGHTA and CDR2 FQGTGA. J was trimmed by 1 base and V by 0 bases; bases with no gene match: 5. The CDR3 extends over 18 amino acids. CDR3 coding DNA: TGTGCCAGCAGCTTAACTCCCCTAGCGGGAGGTTCCTACAATGAGCAGTTCTTC. Encoded protein: CASSLTPLAGGSYNEQFF.

Note on this clone: The sample contains more than one DNA sequence encoding this CDR3. The chain recombines TRBV20-1 with TRBJ1-5; D is unclear. The CDR3 extends over 14 amino acids. Germline CDR1 is DFQATT and CDR2 is SNEGSKA (reference sequence). The V and J ends lost 3 bases and 0 bases respectively, with 9 bases between them. CDR3 residues: CSASYSHSNQPQHF. The CDR3 DNA is TGCAGTGCTAGTTACAGCCATAGCAATCAGCCCCAGCATTTT.

This chain joins TRBV5-5 and TRBJ1-4; D gene unclear. The V and J ends lost 6 bases and 8 bases respectively, with 23 bases between them. Germline-derived CDR1 and CDR2 are SGHKS and YYEKEE (reference sequence). The CDR3 has 16 amino acids. This CDR3 is CASNLWGLNGEEKLFF. The CDR3 nucleotides read TGTGCCAGCAACCTCTGGGGTCTCAACGGGGAAGAAAAACTGTTTTTT.

This clone has more than one count but fewer than ten. This chain uses TRBV7-9 with TRBJ1-1; D not resolved. This CDR3 spans 15 amino acids. The V and J ends lost 0 bases and 11 bases respectively, with 19 bases between them. In germline, CDR1 is SEHNR, CDR2 FQNEAQ (reference sequence). The CDR3 region is CASSLALTVPMGAFF. CDR3 bases: TGTGCCAGCAGCTTAGCGCTCACAGTGCCGATGGGTGCTTTCTTT.

The V and J genes are TRBV28 and TRBJ2-3; TRBD2 matches at 11 bases. J was trimmed by 5 bases and V by 5 bases; bases with no gene match: 6. The germline V gene encodes CDR1 MDHEN and CDR2 SYDVKM. This CDR3 region has 15 residues. For the CDR3, the DNA is TGTGCCAGCAGTCCAATAGCGGGAGGGCGAGATACGCAGTATTTT. It encodes CASSPIAGGRDTQYF.

The chain has TRBV28 and TRBJ2-4, with D maybe TRBD1 (6 bases). Germline-derived CDR1 and CDR2 are MDHEN and SYDVKM. The CDR3 is 17 residues long. Trimming took 6 bases from V and 0 from J, leaving 18 bases between them. In DNA form, the CDR3 reads TGTGCCAGCAGCACCTACAGGGCCCCTATAGCCAAAAACATTCAGTACTTC. Translating it yields CASSTYRAPIAKNIQYF.

The V call is TRBV4-1, the J call TRBJ2-5, with D perhaps TRBD1 (6 bases). CDR3 size: 15 residues. Trimming pared 4 bases from V and 5 bases from J, leaving 17 bases between. Germline V gene sequence: CDR1 MGHRA, CDR2 YSYEKL. The CDR3: CASSPNGKGVETQYF. DNA of the CDR3: TGCGCCAGCAGCCCGAATGGCAAGGGGGTGGAGACCCAGTACTTC.

The chain employs TRBV28 and TRBJ1-4; the D gene is possibly TRBD1 (6 bases). CDR3 length: 14 amino acids. Germline V gene sequence: CDR1 MDHEN, CDR2 SYDVKM. The germline V and J ends were trimmed by 5 bases and 6 bases, with 13 bases remaining between them. The CDR3 region has the DNA TGTGCCAGCAGTGGGGGAAAGGGGGATGAAAAACTGTTTTTT. As protein: CASSGGKGDEKLFF.

The rearrangement joins TRBV9 to TRBJ1-5; 7 nucleotides line up with TRBD1. From germline, CDR1 is SGDLS and CDR2 YYNGEE. The CDR3 has 16 residues. Losses at the gene ends were 4 bases for V and 5 bases for J; bases not matched to a gene: 12. CDR3 in amino acids: CASSPRGSIGDQPQHF. The DNA for the CDR3 is TGTGCCAGCAGCCCCAGGGGGTCGATAGGGGATCAGCCCCAGCATTTT.

The rearrangement links TRBV2 to TRBJ1-2, with 11 bases identical to TRBD1. From germline, CDR1 is SNHLY and CDR2 FYNNEI. The CDR3 loop spans 13 amino acids. V gave up 6 bases and J gave up 3 bases; unmatched junction bases: 0. CDR3 nucleotides: TGTGCCAGCAGGGACAGGGGGCACTATGGCTACACCTTC. It is translated as CASRDRGHYGYTF.

The J gene is TRBJ2-1, the V gene TRBV5-4, with 12 nucleotides matching TRBD2. After removal of 2 bases from V and 5 bases from J, the junction contained 5 bases not matched to a gene. Germline V gene data show CDR1 as SGHNT and CDR2 as YYREEE (reference sequence). The CDR3 has 16 residues. As DNA, the CDR3 is TGTGCCAGCAGCTTAGGACTAGCGGGGATAAACAATGAGCAGTTCTTC. This encodes CASSLGLAGINNEQFF.